One sample yielded the 6 T cell receptor beta chains listed below, sequenced in a study of blood T cells in healthy people across ages. Alongside a J-beta primer mix, a sample-barcoded 5' primer served in a second PCR lasting roughly 7 to 11 cycles. TCRdb reanalysed the 5' RACE reads using MiXCR and keeps one entry per CDR3 protein. The sample yields some 780,000 distinct CDR3 sequences, just over 55% seen once. Material for sequencing was blood. The receptors here all came from a man aged 35 to 55 in good health.

The chain carries TRBV6-5 and TRBJ1-3; D uncertain. This CDR3 has 15 residues. V was trimmed by 2 bases and J by 3 bases, leaving 11 bases between them. CDR1 and CDR2 (germline): MNHEY, SVGAGI. The CDR3 sequence: CASSYGEGSGNTIYF. In nucleotides, the CDR3 is TGTGCCAGCAGTTACGGGGAGGGTAGTGGAAACACCATATATTTT.

In its sample, this clonotype was seen a few times. The V call is TRBV27, the J call TRBJ2-3; D is tentatively TRBD1 or TRBD2 (5 bases each). Germline V lookup: CDR1 MNHEY, CDR2 SMNVEV (reference sequence). The V and J ends lost 2 bases and 9 bases respectively, with 15 bases between them. The CDR3 runs to 14 residues. CDR3 protein: CASSLGGRLETQYF. The CDR3 bases are TGTGCCAGCAGTTTAGGGGGACGGTTGGAAACGCAGTATTTT.

The chain has TRBV7-9 and TRBJ1-2, with D hard to call. CDR3 length: 13 residues. The V gene's germline CDR1 is SEHNR and CDR2 FQNEAQ (reference sequence). Trimming left V 3 bases short and J 5 bases short, with 10 bases between. The chain's CDR3 is CASSFWGDYGYTF. The CDR3 DNA reads TGTGCCAGCAGCTTCTGGGGAGATTATGGCTACACCTTC.

This chain joins TRBV9 and TRBJ2-5; 7 bases are shared with TRBD2. Germline CDR1 reads SGDLS; CDR2 reads YYNGEE. The ends lost 0 bases at V and 0 bases at J; junction bases unmatched: 8. The CDR3 totals 17 residues. This chain's CDR3 is CASSVASSGDDQETQYF. CDR3 sequence (DNA): TGTGCCAGCAGCGTAGCGTCAAGCGGGGACGACCAAGAGACCCAGTACTTC. The complete variable domain, with remaining parts taken from reference TRBV9 and TRBJ2-5, reads DSGVTQTPKHLITATGQRVTLRCSPRSGDLSVYWYQQSLDQGLQFLIQYYNGEERAKGNILERFSAQQFPDLHSELNLSSLELGDSALYFCASSVASSGDDQETQYFGPGTRLLVL.

V and J are TRBV6-6 and TRBJ2-1, with TRBD1 matching over 8 bases. J gave up 6 bases and V 2 bases, and 6 bases lay outside the gene matches. From germline, CDR1 is MNHNY and CDR2 SVGAGI (reference sequence). The CDR3 contains 15 residues. This CDR3 reads CASSYQGALGNEQFF. CDR3 in DNA: TGTGCCAGCAGTTACCAGGGGGCGTTAGGCAATGAGCAGTTCTTC.

In its sample, this clonotype was seen a few times. This chain links TRBV5-1 with TRBJ2-7; no clear D gene. Germline V CDR1 and CDR2: SGHRS, YFSETQ. Trimming stripped 2 bases from V and 5 bases from J, with 11 bases between. The CDR3 has 13 residues. The CDR3 sequence is CASSLPQIDEQYF. CDR3 in DNA: TGCGCCAGCAGCTTACCCCAGATCGACGAGCAGTACTTC.